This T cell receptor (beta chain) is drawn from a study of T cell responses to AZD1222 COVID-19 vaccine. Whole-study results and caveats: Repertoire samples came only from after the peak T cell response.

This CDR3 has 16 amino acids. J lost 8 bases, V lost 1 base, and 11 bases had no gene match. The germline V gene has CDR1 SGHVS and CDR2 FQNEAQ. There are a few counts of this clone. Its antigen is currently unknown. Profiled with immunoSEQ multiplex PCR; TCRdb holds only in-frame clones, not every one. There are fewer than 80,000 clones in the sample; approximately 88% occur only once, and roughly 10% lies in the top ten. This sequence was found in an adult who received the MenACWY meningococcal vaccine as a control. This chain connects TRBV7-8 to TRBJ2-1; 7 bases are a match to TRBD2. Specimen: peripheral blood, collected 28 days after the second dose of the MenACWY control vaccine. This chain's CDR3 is CASSLVQKTSLDEQFF. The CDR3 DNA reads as TGTGCCAGCAGCTTAGTTCAGAAGACTAGCTTGGATGAGCAGTTCTTC.